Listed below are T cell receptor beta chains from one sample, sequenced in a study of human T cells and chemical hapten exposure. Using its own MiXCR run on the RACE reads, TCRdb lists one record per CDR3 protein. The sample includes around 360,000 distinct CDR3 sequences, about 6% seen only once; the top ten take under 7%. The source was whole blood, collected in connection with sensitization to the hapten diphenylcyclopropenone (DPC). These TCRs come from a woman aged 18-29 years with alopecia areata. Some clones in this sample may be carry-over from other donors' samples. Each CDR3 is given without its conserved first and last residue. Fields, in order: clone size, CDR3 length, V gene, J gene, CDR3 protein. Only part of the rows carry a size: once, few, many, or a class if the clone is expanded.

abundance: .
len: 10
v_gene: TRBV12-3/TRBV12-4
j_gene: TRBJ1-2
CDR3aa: AIATDYYGYT

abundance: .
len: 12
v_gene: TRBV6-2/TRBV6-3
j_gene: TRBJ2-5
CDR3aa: ASRFVGNQETQY

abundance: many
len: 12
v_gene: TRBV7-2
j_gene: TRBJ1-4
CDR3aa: ASSRQSPNEKLF

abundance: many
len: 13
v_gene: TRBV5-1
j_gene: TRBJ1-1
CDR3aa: ASSDWDRGLVVAF

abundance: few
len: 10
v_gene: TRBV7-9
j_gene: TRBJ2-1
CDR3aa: ASSREGHEQF

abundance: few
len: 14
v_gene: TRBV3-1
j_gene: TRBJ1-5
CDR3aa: ASSQGQGADNQPQH

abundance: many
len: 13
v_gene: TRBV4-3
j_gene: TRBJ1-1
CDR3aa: ASSQWTGVSTEAF

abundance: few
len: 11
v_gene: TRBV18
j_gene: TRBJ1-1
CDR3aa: ASSQGQGTEAF

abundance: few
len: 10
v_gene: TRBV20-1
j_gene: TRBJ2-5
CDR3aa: SARDGGETQY

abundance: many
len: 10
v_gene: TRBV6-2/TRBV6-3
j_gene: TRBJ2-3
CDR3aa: ASSQRPDTQY

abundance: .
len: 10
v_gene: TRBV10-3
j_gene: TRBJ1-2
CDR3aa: AISDNGGGYT

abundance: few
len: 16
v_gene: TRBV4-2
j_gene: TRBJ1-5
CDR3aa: ASSQDPLLGQGNQPQH

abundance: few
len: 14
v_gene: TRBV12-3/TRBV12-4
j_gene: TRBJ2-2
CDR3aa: ASSLGRLAGTGELF

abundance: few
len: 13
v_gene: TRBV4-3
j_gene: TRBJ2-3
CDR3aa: ASSQDWRGSDTQY

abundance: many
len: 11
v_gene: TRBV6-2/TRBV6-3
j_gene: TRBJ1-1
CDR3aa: ASRRGQAALAF

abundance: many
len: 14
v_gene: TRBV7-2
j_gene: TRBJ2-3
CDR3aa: ASSLEGAGFTDTQY

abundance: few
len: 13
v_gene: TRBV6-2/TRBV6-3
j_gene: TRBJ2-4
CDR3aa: ASSYDRLAKNIQY

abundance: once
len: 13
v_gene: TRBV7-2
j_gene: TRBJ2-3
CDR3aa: ASSSGAAQTDTQY

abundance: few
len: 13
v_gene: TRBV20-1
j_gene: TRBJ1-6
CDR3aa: SARDRDRGNSPLH

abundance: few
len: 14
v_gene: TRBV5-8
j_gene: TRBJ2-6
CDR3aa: ASSEWTGSGANVLT

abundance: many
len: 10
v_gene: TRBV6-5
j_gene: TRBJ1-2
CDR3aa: ASGSNSYGYT

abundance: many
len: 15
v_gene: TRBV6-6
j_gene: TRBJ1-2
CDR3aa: ASSRWTVATANYGYT

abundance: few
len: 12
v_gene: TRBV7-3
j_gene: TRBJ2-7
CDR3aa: ASSLGAKPYEQY

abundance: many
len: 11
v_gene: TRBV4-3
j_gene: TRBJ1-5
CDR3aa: ASSQETGQPQH

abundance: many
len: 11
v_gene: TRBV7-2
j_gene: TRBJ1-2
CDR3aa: ASSVGQGDGYT

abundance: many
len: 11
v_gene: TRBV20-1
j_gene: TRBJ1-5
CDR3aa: SARETGNQPQH

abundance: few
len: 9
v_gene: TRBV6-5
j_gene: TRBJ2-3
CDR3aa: ASILGGAQY

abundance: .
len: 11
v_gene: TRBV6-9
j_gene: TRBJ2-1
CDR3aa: ASSLGARYEQF

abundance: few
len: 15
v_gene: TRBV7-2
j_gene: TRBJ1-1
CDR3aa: ASSLANRGGSWAEAF

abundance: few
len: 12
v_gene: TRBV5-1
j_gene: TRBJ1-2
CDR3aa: ASSLDAGGAGYT

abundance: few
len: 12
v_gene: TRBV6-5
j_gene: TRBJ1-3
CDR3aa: ASSEQGRGNTIY

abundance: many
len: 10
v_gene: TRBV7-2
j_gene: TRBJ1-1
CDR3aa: ASSLVAAEAF

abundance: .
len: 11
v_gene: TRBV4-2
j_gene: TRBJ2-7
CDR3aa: ASSQEVPYEQY